One sample yielded the 19 T cell receptor beta chains listed below, sequenced in a study of shared clonotypes between healthy human individuals. This table comes from immunoSEQ multiplex PCR, and its TCRdb copy is limited to in-frame clones, with some not included. This sample has about 450,000 clones, with 79% found just once. Material for sequencing was PBMCs. All receptors come from a woman in her 40s in good health. Some clones in this sample may be carry-over from other donors' samples.

In this sample, this clone turned up many times. This chain links TRBV4-2 with TRBJ2-1; 13 positions agree with TRBD2. The CDR3 length is 17 residues. V dropped 1 base and J dropped 9; count of bases not matched to a gene: 9. Germline CDR1 is LGHNA and CDR2 is YNFKEQ. The CDR3 region has the DNA TGTGCCAGCAGCCAAGTTTCGGGGGGACTAGCGGGACGTGAGCAGTTCTTC. It encodes CASSQVSGGLAGREQFF.

This chain connects TRBV28 to TRBJ2-7; tentative D call: TRBD1 (5 bases). Trimming took 6 bases from V and 6 from J, leaving 18 bases between them. Germline V gene data show CDR1 as MDHEN and CDR2 as SYDVKM. This CDR3 comprises 14 residues. CDR3 DNA sequence: TGTGCCAGCAGCCTTAGCCTTCCCCAGGGCGAGCAGTACTTC. Its protein is CASSLSLPQGEQYF. Supplemented by reference TRBV28 and TRBJ2-7, the full variable domain reads DVKVTQSSRYLVKRTGEKVFLECVQDMDHENMFWYRQDPGLGLRLIYFSYDVKMKEKGDIPEGYSVSREKKERFSLILESASTNQTSMYLCASSLSLPQGEQYFGPGTRLTVT.

The chain employs TRBV11-3 and TRBJ2-7, with D tentatively TRBD2 (6 bases). This CDR3 region has 17 residues. The ends were cut back, 5 bases at V and 3 bases at J, with 23 bases in the middle. Germline-derived CDR1 and CDR2 are SGHNT and YENEEA. CDR3 nucleotides: TGTGCCAGCAGCCGTATTACCTTTACGCGGGACTTCTACGAGCAGTACTTC. Encoded protein: CASSRITFTRDFYEQYF.

The CDR3 loop is CASSGTNTGELFF. CDR3 nucleotide sequence: TGTGCCAGCAGTGGTACGAACACCGGGGAGCTGTTTTTT. This sequence joins TRBV28 and TRBJ2-2; D not resolved. V was cut by 5 bases and J by 0 bases, with 4 bases left in between. Germline values: CDR1 MDHEN, CDR2 SYDVKM. The CDR3 runs 13 residues.

The genes are TRBV19 and TRBJ1-5; TRBD1 matches 7 bases. The V segment lost 8 bases and the J segment 15 bases; nucleotides outside the gene matches: 10. CDR1 is LNHDA, CDR2 SQIVND, per germline (reference sequence). The CDR3 is made up of 11 amino acids. CDR3 in DNA: TGTGCCAGTCGATCGAGGGGGCGTCTGCATTTT. Amino acid sequence: CASRSRGRLHF.

The V call is TRBV6-6, the J call TRBJ1-3, with TRBD1 matching over 9 bases. Germline V gene data show CDR1 as MNHNY and CDR2 as SVGAGI (reference sequence). The CDR3 totals 15 residues. J was trimmed by 4 bases and V by 6 bases; bases with no gene match: 7. CDR3 in DNA: TGTGCCAGCAGGCTGACAGGGGGTCCAGGAAACACCATATATTTT. Translated: CASRLTGGPGNTIYF.

The chain is built from TRBV5-1 and TRBJ2-7; 7 nucleotides line up with TRBD1. Germline CDR1 and CDR2: SGHRS and YFSETQ. V lost 2 bases to trimming and J lost 0 bases; unmatched junction nucleotides: 8. This CDR3 region has 16 residues. The CDR3, as DNA: TGCGCCAGCAGCTTTGGGACAGTTCAAGGCTCCTACGAGCAGTACTTC. It yields the protein CASSFGTVQGSYEQYF.

The chain employs TRBV11-2 and TRBJ1-1; 7 nucleotides align to TRBD1. From germline, CDR1 is SGHAT and CDR2 FQNNGV. The ends lost 3 bases at V and 4 bases at J; junction bases unmatched: 20. There are 19 residues in the CDR3. CDR3 DNA: TGTGCCAGCAGCTTGAATGTCGACAGGGTTGGGGGTTTGAGCACTGAAGCTTTCTTT. Translated: CASSLNVDRVGGLSTEAFF.

This sequence joins TRBV4-3 and TRBJ2-1, with no clear D. CDR1 and CDR2 (germline): LGHNA, YSLEER. The CDR3 contains 17 residues. V was shortened by 2 bases and J by 1 base, with 15 bases between the two germline ends. In DNA, the CDR3 is TGCGCCAGCAGCCAACTCTTGTCCTCCGGGTCCTACAATGAGCAGTTCTTC. It is translated as CASSQLLSSGSYNEQFF.

The genes are TRBV29-1 and TRBJ2-7; 10 nucleotides agree with TRBD2. The CDR3 runs 14 residues. Losses at the gene ends were 6 bases for V and 4 bases for J; bases not matched to a gene: 9. Germline CDR1 SQVTM, CDR2 ANQGSEA. CDR3 residues: CSVILAGERYEQYF. DNA for the CDR3: TGCAGCGTGATCCTAGCGGGAGAGAGGTACGAGCAGTACTTC.

To note about this clone: Other DNA sequences in this specimen translate into the identical CDR3. The V and J genes are TRBV28 and TRBJ2-3; D gene ambiguous. Germline V gives CDR1 MDHEN, CDR2 SYDVKM. This CDR3 has 14 amino acids. Trimming stripped 1 base from V and 0 bases from J, with 5 bases between. The CDR3 spells CASSLSTSTDTQYF. CDR3 bases: TGTGCCAGCAGTTTATCGACCAGCACAGATACGCAGTATTTT.

The gene calls are TRBV7-8 and TRBJ2-1; 9 positions agree with TRBD2. The CDR3 contains 22 residues. Germline V gives CDR1 SGHVS, CDR2 FQNEAQ. The ends lost 2 bases at V and 0 bases at J; junction bases unmatched: 20. The CDR3 bases are TGTGCCAGCAGCTTACCGTCGGAGTTTCGTTCTAGCGGGGCGAGCTCCTACAATGAGCAGTTCTTC. It codes for CASSLPSEFRSSGASSYNEQFF.

The chain is built from TRBV7-2 and TRBJ2-2; the D is unclear. Per germline, CDR1 SGHTA and CDR2 FQGNSA. The CDR3 extends over 17 amino acids. V was cut by 2 bases and J by 4 bases, with 17 bases left in between. Written as DNA, the CDR3 is TGTGCCAGCAGCTTAACCGTCTCGGCAGGCATCACCGGGGAGCTGTTTTTT. Translating gives CASSLTVSAGITGELFF. Variable domain in full (rest from reference TRBV7-2 and TRBJ2-2): GAGVSQSPSNKVTEKGKDVELRCDPISGHTALYWYRQSLGQGLEFLIYFQGNSAPDKSGLPSDRFSAERTGGSVSTLTIQRTQQEDSAVYLCASSLTVSAGITGELFFGEGSRLTVL.

V and J are TRBV14 and TRBJ2-1; 11 nucleotides line up with TRBD2. V lost 6 bases and J lost 6; bases outside the gene matches: 4. The CDR3 extends over 14 amino acids. Germline V gene sequence: CDR1 SGHDN, CDR2 FVKESK. The CDR3 protein is CASRASGRLNEQFF. The CDR3 nucleotides read TGTGCCAGCAGGGCTAGCGGGAGGCTCAATGAGCAGTTCTTC.

The chain links TRBV28 to TRBJ2-7, with 8 positions matching TRBD1. The CDR3 has 14 amino acids. V was clipped by 6 bases and J by 3 bases; unmatched bases: 7. Germline loops: CDR1 MDHEN, CDR2 SYDVKM. The CDR3 DNA is TGTGCCAGCAGCATCAGGGGGCCGTACTACGAGCAGTACTTC. Encoded protein: CASSIRGPYYEQYF.

The chain recombines TRBV2 with TRBJ1-2, with no clear D. The ends were cut back, 3 bases at V and 0 bases at J, with 11 bases in the middle. This CDR3 spans 15 amino acids. The germline gives CDR1 SNHLY, CDR2 FYNNEI. The CDR3 sequence: CASSDLYQTNYGYTF. The CDR3 DNA reads TGTGCCAGCAGTGATTTGTACCAGACTAACTATGGCTACACCTTC.

This clone was seen ten or more times. V is TRBV7-8 and J is TRBJ1-4, with 7 bases lining up with TRBD1. Germline V lookup: CDR1 SGHVS, CDR2 FQNEAQ. The CDR3 loop spans 15 amino acids. Trimming took 5 bases from V and 6 from J; bases not matched to a gene: 9. The CDR3 nucleotides read TGTGCCAGCAGCCGACACAGGGGCACAGATGAAAAACTGTTTTTT. Encoded protein: CASSRHRGTDEKLFF. Full variable domain (missing parts from reference TRBV7-8 and TRBJ1-4): GAGVSQSPRYKVAKRGQDVALRCDPISGHVSLFWYQQALGQGPEFLTYFQNEAQLDKSGLPSDRFFAERPEGSVSTLKIQRTQQEDSAVYLCASSRHRGTDEKLFFGSGTQLSVL.

The chain employs TRBV28 and TRBJ1-1; D ambiguous. This CDR3 contains 14 residues. V was clipped by 6 bases and J by 3 bases, with 14 bases between them. Germline V gene sequence: CDR1 MDHEN, CDR2 SYDVKM. Here the CDR3 reads CASRPGPLYTEAFF. In DNA form, the CDR3 reads TGTGCCAGCAGACCTGGACCCTTGTACACTGAAGCTTTCTTT.

This chain joins TRBV7-3 and TRBJ1-1, with D maybe TRBD1 (6 bases). CDR3 length equals 16 residues. The germline V and J ends were trimmed by 4 bases and 1 base, with 16 bases remaining between them. The germline gives CDR1 SGHTA, CDR2 FQGTGA. Here the CDR3 DNA reads TGTGCCAGCAGCTCACCCCCAGGGGAGAGGAACACTGAAGCTTTCTTT. This gives the protein CASSSPPGERNTEAFF.